This entry lists 21 T cell receptor beta chains sequenced from one sample in a study of shared clonotypes between healthy human individuals (TCRdb year 2020). The library was made by the immunoSEQ multiplex PCR assay. Here the immuneACCESS table is served through TCRdb, limited to in-frame sequences with V and J called. Missing clones are a known gap in these copies; in checked studies unresolved V genes cover under half, and the rest lacks a known reason. The table for this sample lists roughly 1,000,000 clones; about 84% of them were counted only once. The ten largest clones capture approximately 0.52% of the sample. The sample consisted of memory CD4+ T cells from PBMCs. In the paper's terms, the cell subset or site label means: CD45RA-negative fraction. The origin of the receptors is a man aged 18 to 35 in good health. Some clones in this sample may be carry-over from other donors' samples.

Points on this clone: Just one base apart from a much larger clone, this may be a read error. This rearrangement joins TRBV6-1 to TRBJ1-5; D is uncertain. Germline loops: CDR1 MNHNS, CDR2 SASEGT. Trimming stripped 4 bases from V and 2 bases from J, with 3 bases between. This CDR3 contains 12 residues. This CDR3 reads CASSGGNQPQHF. In nucleotides, the CDR3 is TGTGCCAGCAGTGGGGGCAATCAGCCCCAGCATTTT.

Regarding this clone: The same CDR3 is also encoded by other DNA sequences in this sample. The chain employs TRBV7-9 and TRBJ1-1; D unresolved. Germline V gene lookup returns CDR1 SEHNR and CDR2 FQNEAQ (reference sequence). This CDR3 contains 10 residues. Trimming left V 6 bases short and J 8 bases short, with 7 bases between. The CDR3 sequence: CASSPGEAFF. CDR3 DNA: TGTGCCAGCAGTCCGGGGGAAGCTTTCTTT. The full variable domain, with the rest looked up from reference TRBV7-9 and TRBJ1-1, is DTGVSQNPRHKITKRGQNVTFRCDPISEHNRLYWYRQTLGQGPEFLTYFQNEAQLEKSRLLSDRFSAERPKGSFSTLEIQRTEQGDSAMYLCASSPGEAFFGQGTRLTVV.

Details on this clone: Other DNA sequences from this sample encode an identical CDR3 as well. This chain links TRBV2 with TRBJ2-1; D is uncertain. The length of the CDR3 is 11 residues. V shed 6 bases and J shed 0 bases, with 0 bases lying between them. Looked up from germline, CDR1 is SNHLY and CDR2 is FYNNEI. The CDR3: CASSSYNEQFF. The CDR3, as DNA: TGTGCCAGCAGCTCCTACAATGAGCAGTTCTTC.

V is TRBV6-1 and J is TRBJ2-5, with 7 positions matching TRBD2. The CDR3 sequence is 15 residues long. CDR1 MNHNS and CDR2 SASEGT come from the germline V gene. Unmatched junction bases numbered 7, after V lost 1 base and J lost 5 bases. The CDR3: CASSEDWGGRETQYF. Here the CDR3 DNA reads TGTGCCAGCAGTGAAGATTGGGGGGGAAGGGAGACCCAGTACTTC.

The chain couples TRBV5-5 to TRBJ2-1; D may be TRBD1 (6 bases). CDR3 length: 16 amino acids. CDR1 is SGHKS, CDR2 YYEKEE, per germline (reference sequence). The V and J ends lost 6 bases and 0 bases respectively, with 16 bases between them. The DNA of the CDR3 is TGTGCCAGCACCCCCAGGGGACCCAGCTCCTACAATGAGCAGTTCTTC. Its protein product is CASTPRGPSSYNEQFF.

The chain carries TRBV9 and TRBJ2-7; possibly TRBD2 for D (5 bases). CDR3 length: 15 amino acids. CDR1 and CDR2 from the germline V gene are SGDLS and YYNGEE. Deletions cut 0 bases from V and 2 bases from J, with 12 bases between. Written as DNA, the CDR3 is TGTGCCAGCAGCGTAGATCCGGGAAGTGCCTACGAGCAGTACTTC. Protein: CASSVDPGSAYEQYF.

The chain has TRBV4-2 and TRBJ1-5, with TRBD1 as a possible D gene (6 bases). The CDR3 has 14 residues. The V gene lost 4 bases and the J gene lost 7 bases, with 14 bases spanning the gap. Looked up from germline, CDR1 is LGHNA and CDR2 is YNFKEQ. The CDR3 loop reads CASSRDRRGQPQHF. The CDR3 DNA follows: TGTGCCAGCAGCCGAGACAGGAGGGGACAGCCCCAGCATTTT.

The chain has TRBV13 and TRBJ2-5; TRBD1 might be the D (6 bases). Germline lookup yields CDR1 PRHDT and CDR2 FYEKMQ (reference sequence). Trimming left V 4 bases short and J 4 bases short, with 13 bases between. The CDR3 runs 14 residues. The CDR3 coding sequence is TGTGCCAGCAGCTCCGCCGGGACAATAGAGACCCAGTACTTC. This codes for CASSSAGTIETQYF.

The V call is TRBV7-9, the J call TRBJ1-2, with no clear D. Germline V gene lookup returns CDR1 SEHNR and CDR2 FQNEAQ (reference sequence). There are 15 residues in the CDR3. Trimming left V 7 bases short and J 0 bases short, with 15 bases between. The CDR3 DNA follows: TGTGCCAGCACCCTAGGAACAGCTTCTAACTATGGCTACACCTTC. Amino acid sequence: CASTLGTASNYGYTF.

This clone was recorded once. V and J are TRBV28 and TRBJ1-4, with D unclear. V was pared by 1 base and J by 5 bases, with 8 bases between. Germline loops: CDR1 MDHEN, CDR2 SYDVKM. The CDR3 is 14 residues long. The CDR3, as DNA: TGTGCCAGCAGTTTATTGCAGGCAAATGAAAAACTGTTTTTT. Translated: CASSLLQANEKLFF.

This clone appeared once. As DNA, the CDR3 is TGCGCCAGCAGCCCCGACGCCTTTGGAGAGCAGTACTTC. This translates into CASSPDAFGEQYF. The chain couples TRBV5-1 to TRBJ2-7; D unresolved. Germline V gene sequence: CDR1 SGHRS, CDR2 YFSETQ. V was trimmed by 4 bases and J by 7 bases, leaving 15 bases between them. The CDR3 loop spans 13 amino acids. Full variable domain (missing parts from reference TRBV5-1 and TRBJ2-7): KAGVTQTPRYLIKTRGQQVTLSCSPISGHRSVSWYQQTPGQGLQFLFEYFSETQRNKGNFPGRFSGRQFSNSRSEMNVSTLELGDSALYLCASSPDAFGEQYFGPGTRLTVT.

This chain connects TRBV6-6 to TRBJ1-1; tentatively, D is TRBD1 (6 bases). The CDR3 runs to 15 residues. Trimming left V 0 bases short and J 5 bases short, with 13 bases between. Per the germline V gene, CDR1 is MNHNY and CDR2 is SVGAGI (reference sequence). The CDR3 sequence is CASSYSSSGQTEAFF. CDR3 nucleotide sequence: TGTGCCAGCAGTTACTCGAGCTCAGGACAGACTGAAGCTTTCTTT.

The table lists this clone with a few counts. Sequence at one end of the junction differs from germline and may be a read error. The chain's CDR3 is CASSLNRNSEAFF. The CDR3 bases are TGTGCCAGCAGCTTAAACCGGAACAGTGAAGCTTTCTTT. The chain couples TRBV7-9 to TRBJ1-1, with D unclear. CDR1 and CDR2 from the germline V gene are SEHNR and FQNEAQ (reference sequence). This CDR3 spans 13 amino acids.

The gene calls are TRBV19 and TRBJ2-2; 8 bases match TRBD2. Germline CDR1 reads LNHDA; CDR2 reads SQIVND (reference sequence). V gave up 5 bases and J gave up 5 bases; unmatched junction bases: 13. There are 17 residues in the CDR3. The CDR3 DNA is TGTGCCAGTAGTTCCCGGAGAAGCGGGAGTGGAACCGGGGAGCTGTTTTTT. Protein sequence: CASSSRRSGSGTGELFF.

The chain joins TRBV7-3 to TRBJ2-3; TRBD1 matches 7 bases. There are 16 residues in the CDR3. V was pared by 5 bases and J by 0 bases, with 8 bases of the junction left unmatched. Looked up from germline, CDR1 is SGHTA and CDR2 is FQGTGA. CDR3 region: CASSPWGQSSTDTQYF. The CDR3 nucleotides are TGTGCCAGCAGCCCCTGGGGACAGAGTAGCACAGATACGCAGTATTTT.

Worth noting for this clone: This specimen includes other DNA sequences encoding the same CDR3. The chain recombines TRBV11-2 with TRBJ1-2, with no clear D. The CDR3 length is 13 residues. Trimming shortened V by 3 bases and J by 2 bases, and 7 bases separated the two germline ends. Germline V gene sequence: CDR1 SGHAT, CDR2 FQNNGV. The CDR3 protein is CASSLDRNYGYTF. CDR3 in DNA: TGTGCCAGCAGCTTGGACCGAAACTATGGCTACACCTTC.

CDR3 nucleotides: TGTGCCAGCAGCCAAGGGACTAGCGGGAGTTTATATGAGCAGTTCTTC. It is translated as CASSQGTSGSLYEQFF. The chain carries TRBV7-9 and TRBJ2-1; 14 nucleotides align to TRBD2. Trimming cost V 5 bases and J 8 bases; bases outside gene matches: 8. This CDR3 comprises 16 residues. Germline CDR1 SEHNR, CDR2 FQNEAQ (reference sequence).

CDR3 region: CAWAGQMNTGELFF. The CDR3 DNA reads as TGTGCCTGGGCGGGACAGATGAACACCGGGGAGCTGTTTTTT. This chain links TRBV30 with TRBJ2-2, with a weak D call TRBD1 (7 bases). The V end lost 5 bases, the J end lost 1 base, and 11 bases lay between the germline ends. CDR3 size: 14 residues. CDR1 is GTSNPN and CDR2 is SVGIG in the germline V gene (reference sequence).

The chain recombines TRBV7-9 with TRBJ1-1; D is perhaps TRBD1 (5 bases). CDR3 length equals 14 residues. Germline assignment: CDR1 SEHNR and CDR2 FQNEAQ (reference sequence). The V gene lost 3 bases and the J gene lost 7 bases, with 15 bases spanning the gap. CDR3 sequence reads: CASSLGTGGFEAFF. The CDR3 DNA reads as TGTGCCAGCAGCTTGGGTACCGGGGGTTTTGAAGCTTTCTTT.

V and J are TRBV10-3 and TRBJ2-1; the D is unclear. V shed 6 bases and J shed 7 bases, with 19 bases lying between them. CDR1 and CDR2 from the germline V gene are ENHRY and SYGVKD. This CDR3 region has 15 residues. CDR3 sequence (DNA): TGTGCCATCAGCCTTTCGGTCTTATCCGGGAATGAGCAGTTCTTC. Its protein product is CAISLSVLSGNEQFF.

V and J are TRBV4-1 and TRBJ2-1; weak D call: TRBD1 (5 bases). With 1 base removed from V and 1 base from J, the gap between germline ends came to 11 bases. The CDR3 runs to 16 residues. CDR1 is MGHRA, CDR2 YSYEKL, per germline. The CDR3 is CASSQGRVGSYNEQFF. The CDR3 region has the DNA TGCGCCAGCAGCCAAGGCAGGGTAGGATCCTACAATGAGCAGTTCTTC.